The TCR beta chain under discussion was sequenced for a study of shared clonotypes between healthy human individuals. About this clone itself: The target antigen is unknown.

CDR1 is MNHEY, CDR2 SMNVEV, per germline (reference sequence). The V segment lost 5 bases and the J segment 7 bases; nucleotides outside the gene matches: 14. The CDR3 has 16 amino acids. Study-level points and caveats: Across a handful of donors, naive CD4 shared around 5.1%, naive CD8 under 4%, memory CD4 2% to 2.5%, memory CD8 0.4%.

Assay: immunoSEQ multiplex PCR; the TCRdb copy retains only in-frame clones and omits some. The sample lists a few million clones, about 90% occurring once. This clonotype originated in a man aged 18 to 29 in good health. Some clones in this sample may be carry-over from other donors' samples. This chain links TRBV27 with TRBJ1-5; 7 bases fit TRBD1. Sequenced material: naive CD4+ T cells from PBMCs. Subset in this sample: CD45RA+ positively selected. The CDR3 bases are TGTGCCAGCAGTCCCTCGACAGGGCAGATTGGGCAGCCCCAGCATTTT. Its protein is CASSPSTGQIGQPQHF.